The entry that follows covers one T cell receptor (beta chain) sequence. The CDR3 has 15 residues. Germline V gives CDR1 MNHNS, CDR2 SASEGT. This sample is part of a study of monozygotic twins with inflammatory bowel disease. Eight distinct reactions (per sample) were used to make the cDNA. TCRdb derives one entry per CDR3 protein from the 5' RACE reads, leaving out DNA. The clone table shows around 97,000 distinct CDR3 sequences, with the ten largest holding 1.9%. This TCR was recovered from a human donor with ulcerative colitis or Crohn's disease, or a healthy co-twin of an affected twin (not recorded which). The specimen sequenced was blood. V is TRBV6-1 and J is TRBJ2-2; TCRdb reports TRBD1, a call that lacks DNA to check it against. CDR3 amino acids: CASSRSRQGSGELFF.